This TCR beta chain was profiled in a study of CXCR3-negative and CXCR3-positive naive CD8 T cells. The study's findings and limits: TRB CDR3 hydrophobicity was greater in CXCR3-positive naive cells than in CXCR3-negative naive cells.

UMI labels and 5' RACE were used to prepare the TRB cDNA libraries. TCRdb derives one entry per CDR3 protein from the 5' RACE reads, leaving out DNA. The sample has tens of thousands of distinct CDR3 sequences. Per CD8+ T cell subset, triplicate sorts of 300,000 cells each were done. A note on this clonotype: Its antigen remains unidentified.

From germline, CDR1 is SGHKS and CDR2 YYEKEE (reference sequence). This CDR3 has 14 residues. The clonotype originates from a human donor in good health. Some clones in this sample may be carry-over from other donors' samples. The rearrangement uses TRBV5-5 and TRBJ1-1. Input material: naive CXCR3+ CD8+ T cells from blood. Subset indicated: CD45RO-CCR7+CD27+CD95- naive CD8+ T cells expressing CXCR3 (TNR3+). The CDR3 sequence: CASSSSPSGTEAFF.